One and the same sample provided the 10 T cell receptor beta chains below, sequenced in a study of regulatory T cells in long-lasting Graves disease (dated by TCRdb to 2020 to 2022). Per the publication, the time point label means: newly diagnosed GD, antithyroid drugs for less than 3 months. RNA was extracted from PBMCs in TRIzol for both TCR sequencing and RNA sequencing. Preparation of the library involved multiplex PCR. The sequencing machine was an Illumina HiSeq 4000. TCR beta libraries were built with iRepertoire HTBI primers and Arm-PCR amplification of CDR3 regions. TCRdb reprocessed the public reads (quality trimming at Q25 with fastp, clone calling with MiXCR) and kept in-frame beta chains. Each CDR3 protein appears once, grouped with its most common genes and DNA. In this sample the table shows about 330,000 distinct CDR3 sequences, around 15% of which occur a single time. The biggest ten clones account for 20% to 25% of the sample.

Separately, the same data were catalogued under a study of T cells in Graves' hyperthyroidism and ophthalmopathy.

The starting material was peripheral blood mononuclear cells (PBMCs), obtained at new diagnosis, from a patient treated with antithyroid drugs. Receptors were obtained from a woman aged 18-29 years with Graves disease. Donor details come from another sample of the same person, matched by shared clones.

V and J are TRBV12-3 or TRBV12-4 and TRBJ2-1; no clear D gene. CDR3 length equals 14 residues. Trimming cost V 3 bases and J 9 bases, with 15 bases left between them. CDR3 DNA sequence: TGTGCCAGCAGTTTTCCCTCTAGGGCTACTGAGCAGTTCTTC. It translates to CASSFPSRATEQFF.

This clonotype was observed at least ten times. The chain combines TRBV18 with TRBJ2-3; 7 bases align to TRBD1. Germline assignment: CDR1 KGHSH and CDR2 LQKENI. Trimming took 3 bases from V and 0 from J; bases not matched to a gene: 6. The CDR3 sequence is 16 residues long. CDR3 DNA: TGTGCCAGCTCACCGTTAGGGACAGCGAGCACAGATACGCAGTATTTT. It encodes CASSPLGTASTDTQYF. Based on the CDR3 plus reference TRBV18 and TRBJ2-3, the full variable domain is NAGVMQNPRHLVRRRGQEARLRCSPMKGHSHVYWYRQLPEEGLKFMVYLQKENIIDESGMPKERFSAEFPKEGPSILRIQQVVRGDSAAYFCASSPLGTASTDTQYFGPGTRLTVL.

This clonotype was recorded many times. CDR3 region: CAWSVRLNEKLFF. The CDR3 DNA reads TGTGCCTGGAGTGTACGTCTTAATGAAAAACTGTTTTTT. This chain uses TRBV30 with TRBJ1-4; no definite D call. The germline V and J ends were trimmed by 0 bases and 4 bases, with 6 bases remaining between them. The CDR3 has 13 residues. Looked up from germline, CDR1 is GTSNPN and CDR2 is SVGIG (reference sequence).

This clonotype was picked up many times. The chain recombines TRBV27 with TRBJ2-7, with TRBD1 matching 8 bases. Germline lookup yields CDR1 MNHEY and CDR2 SMNVEV (reference sequence). V lost 5 bases and J lost 4; bases outside the gene matches: 7. This CDR3 comprises 14 residues. CDR3 loop: CASSGRDRLYEQYF. The DNA for the CDR3 is TGTGCCAGCAGTGGACGGGACAGGTTATACGAGCAGTACTTC.

J is TRBJ2-1 and V is TRBV3-1, with 14 positions matching TRBD2. CDR1 is LGHDT, CDR2 YNNKEL, per germline (reference sequence). This CDR3 is 18 amino acids long. After removal of 0 bases from V and 8 bases from J, the junction contained 9 bases not matched to a gene. The DNA of the CDR3 is TGTGCCAGCAGCCAAGAGCTCCGGGGACTAGCGGGGGTTGATGAGCAGTTCTTC. Its translation is CASSQELRGLAGVDEQFF.

This clonotype was seen a handful of times. V and J are TRBV29-1 and TRBJ2-1; TRBD2 matches 7 bases. This CDR3 has 15 residues. The germline V gene encodes CDR1 SQVTM and CDR2 ANQGSEA. Germline trimming cut 7 bases from V and 4 bases from J; bases unmatched to any gene: 13. CDR3 in amino acids: CSAAVRTSLYNEQFF. The CDR3 nucleotides read TGCAGCGCCGCGGTCCGGACTAGTCTATACAATGAGCAGTTCTTC.

This clonotype was counted at least ten times. This chain links TRBV29-1 with TRBJ2-5, with D perhaps assigned TRBD1 or TRBD2 (7 bases each). The CDR3 sequence is 15 residues long. The germline V gene encodes CDR1 SQVTM and CDR2 ANQGSEA. Trimming took 6 bases from V and 5 from J, leaving 22 bases between them. This CDR3 reads CSVPGGERDWETQYF. The CDR3 nucleotides read TGCAGCGTCCCAGGGGGGGAAAGGGACTGGGAGACCCAGTACTTC.

J is TRBJ2-1 and V is TRBV5-6; 10 bases are shared with TRBD2. The CDR3 consists of 16 residues. From germline, CDR1 is SGHDT and CDR2 YYEEEE. The trim removed 1 base at V and 1 base at J, leaving 2 bases unmatched. The CDR3 sequence is CASSLTSGKSYNEQFF. The CDR3 bases are TGTGCCAGCAGCTTGACTAGCGGGAAATCCTACAATGAGCAGTTCTTC.

This clonotype was observed at least ten times. The chain carries TRBV3-1 and TRBJ1-5, with no clear D. V was cut by 0 bases and J by 3 bases, with 15 bases left in between. Germline V lookup: CDR1 LGHDT, CDR2 YNNKEL (reference sequence). The CDR3 is 17 amino acids. CDR3 loop: CASSQDRVRQLNQPQHF. As DNA, the CDR3 is TGTGCCAGCAGCCAAGATAGGGTCAGGCAGCTCAATCAGCCCCAGCATTTT.

This clonotype was recorded at least ten times. The rearrangement uses TRBV28 and TRBJ1-1; TRBD1 matches at 9 bases. This CDR3 is 16 amino acids long. Trimming at V came to 5 bases and at J to 1 base, leaving 8 bases not matched to a gene. The germline V gene has CDR1 MDHEN and CDR2 SYDVKM. CDR3 DNA: TGTGCCAGCAGTCTCCGACAGGGGGTGGAGAACACTGAAGCTTTCTTT. Translated, it gives CASSLRQGVENTEAFF.